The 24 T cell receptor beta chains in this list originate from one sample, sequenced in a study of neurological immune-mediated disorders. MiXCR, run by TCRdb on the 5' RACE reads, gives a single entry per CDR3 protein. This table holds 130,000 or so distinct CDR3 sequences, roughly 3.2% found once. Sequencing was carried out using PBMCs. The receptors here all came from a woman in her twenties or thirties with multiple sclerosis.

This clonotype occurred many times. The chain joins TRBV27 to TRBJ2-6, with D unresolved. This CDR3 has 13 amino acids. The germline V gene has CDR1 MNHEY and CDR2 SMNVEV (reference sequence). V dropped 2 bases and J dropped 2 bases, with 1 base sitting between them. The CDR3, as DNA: TGTGCCAGCAGTTTAACTGGGGCCAACGTCCTGACTTTC. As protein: CASSLTGANVLTF.

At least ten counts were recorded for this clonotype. CDR3 in DNA: TGTGCCAGCAGCTTGGGGGGCACCGGGGAGCTGTTTTTT. Translation: CASSLGGTGELFF. The J gene is TRBJ2-2, the V gene TRBV12-3 or TRBV12-4, with a possible D match to TRBD2 (6 bases). The CDR3 spans 13 residues. V lost 6 bases to trimming and J lost 4 bases, with 9 bases between them.

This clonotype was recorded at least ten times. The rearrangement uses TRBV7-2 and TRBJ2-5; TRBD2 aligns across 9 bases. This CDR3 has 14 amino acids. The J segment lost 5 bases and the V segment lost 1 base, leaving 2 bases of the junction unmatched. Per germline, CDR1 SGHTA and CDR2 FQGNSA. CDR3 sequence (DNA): TGTGCCAGCAGCTTAGGTAGCGGGGGCGAGACCCAGTACTTC. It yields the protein CASSLGSGGETQYF.

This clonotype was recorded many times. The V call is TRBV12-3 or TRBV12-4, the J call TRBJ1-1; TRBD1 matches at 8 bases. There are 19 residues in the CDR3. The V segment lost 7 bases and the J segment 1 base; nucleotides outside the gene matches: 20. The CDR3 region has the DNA TGTGCCAGCACTACAGACAGGGGTGGCCTGGACATGGGGAACACTGAAGCTTTCTTT. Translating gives CASTTDRGGLDMGNTEAFF.

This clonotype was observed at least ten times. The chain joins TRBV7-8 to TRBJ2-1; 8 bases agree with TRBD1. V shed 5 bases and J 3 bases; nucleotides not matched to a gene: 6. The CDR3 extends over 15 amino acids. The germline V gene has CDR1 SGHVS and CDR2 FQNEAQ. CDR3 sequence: CASSATGGYYNEQFF. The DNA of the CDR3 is TGTGCCAGCAGCGCAACAGGGGGGTACTACAATGAGCAGTTCTTC.

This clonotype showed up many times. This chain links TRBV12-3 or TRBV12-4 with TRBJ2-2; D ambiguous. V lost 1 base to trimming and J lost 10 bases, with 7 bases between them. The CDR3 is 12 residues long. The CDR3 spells CASSLGIAELFF. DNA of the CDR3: TGTGCCAGCAGTTTAGGGATCGCGGAGCTGTTTTTT.

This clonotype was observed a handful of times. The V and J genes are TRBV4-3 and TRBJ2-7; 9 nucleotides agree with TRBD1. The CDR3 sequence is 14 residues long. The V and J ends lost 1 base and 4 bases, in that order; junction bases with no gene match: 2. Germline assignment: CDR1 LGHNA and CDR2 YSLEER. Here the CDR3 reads CASSQGTGVYEQYF. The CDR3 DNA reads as TGCGCCAGCAGCCAAGGGACAGGGGTTTACGAGCAGTACTTC.

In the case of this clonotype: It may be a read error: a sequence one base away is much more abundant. The CDR3 here is CAIRPNGYEQYF. The CDR3 DNA is TGTGCCATCAGACCGAACGGCTACGAGCAGTACTTC. The chain couples TRBV10-3 to TRBJ2-7; D not certain. Germline CDR1 and CDR2: ENHRY and SYGVKD. CDR3 size: 12 residues. Trimming shortened V by 6 bases and J by 3 bases, and 9 bases separated the two germline ends.

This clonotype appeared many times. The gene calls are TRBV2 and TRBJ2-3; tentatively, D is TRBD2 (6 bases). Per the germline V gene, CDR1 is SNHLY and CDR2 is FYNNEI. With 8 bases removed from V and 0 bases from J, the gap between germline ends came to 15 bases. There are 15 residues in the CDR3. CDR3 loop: CASSMGRGSTDTQYF. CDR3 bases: TGTGCCAGCTCAATGGGGCGGGGAAGCACAGATACGCAGTATTTT.

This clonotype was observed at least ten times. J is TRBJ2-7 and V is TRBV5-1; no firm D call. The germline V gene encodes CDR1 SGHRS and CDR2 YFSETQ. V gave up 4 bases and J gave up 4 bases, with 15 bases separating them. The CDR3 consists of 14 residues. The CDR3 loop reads CASSGRRIPYEQYF. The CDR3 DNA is TGCGCCAGCAGCGGGCGGCGGATACCGTACGAGCAGTACTTC.

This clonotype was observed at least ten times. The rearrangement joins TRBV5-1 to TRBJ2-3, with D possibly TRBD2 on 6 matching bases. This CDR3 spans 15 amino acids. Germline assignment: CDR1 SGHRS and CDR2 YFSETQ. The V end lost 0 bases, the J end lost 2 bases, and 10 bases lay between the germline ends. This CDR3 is CASSLGRGDTDTQYF. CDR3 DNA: TGCGCCAGCAGCTTGGGGCGCGGGGACACAGATACGCAGTATTTT. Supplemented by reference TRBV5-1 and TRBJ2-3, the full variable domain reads KAGVTQTPRYLIKTRGQQVTLSCSPISGHRSVSWYQQTPGQGLQFLFEYFSETQRNKGNFPGRFSGRQFSNSRSEMNVSTLELGDSALYLCASSLGRGDTDTQYFGPGTRLTVL.

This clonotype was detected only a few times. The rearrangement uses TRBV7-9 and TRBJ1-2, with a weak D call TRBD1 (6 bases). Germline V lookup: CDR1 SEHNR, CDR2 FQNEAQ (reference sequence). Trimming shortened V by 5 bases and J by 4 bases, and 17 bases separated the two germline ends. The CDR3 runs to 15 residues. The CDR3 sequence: CASSPPGQLPYGYTF. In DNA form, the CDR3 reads TGTGCCAGCAGCCCACCTGGACAGTTGCCCTATGGCTACACCTTC.

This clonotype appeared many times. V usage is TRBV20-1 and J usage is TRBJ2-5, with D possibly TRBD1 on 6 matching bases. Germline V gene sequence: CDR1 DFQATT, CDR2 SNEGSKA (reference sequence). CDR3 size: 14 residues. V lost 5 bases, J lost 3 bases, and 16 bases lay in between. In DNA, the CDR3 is TGCAGTGCTTCTGATTCCAGGGGAGAAGAGACCCAGTACTTC. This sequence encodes CSASDSRGEETQYF.

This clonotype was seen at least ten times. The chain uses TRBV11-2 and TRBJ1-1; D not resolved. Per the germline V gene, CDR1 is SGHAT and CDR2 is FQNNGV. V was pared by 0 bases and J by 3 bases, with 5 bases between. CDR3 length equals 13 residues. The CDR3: CASSLESDTEAFF. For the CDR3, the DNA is TGTGCCAGCAGCTTAGAGTCAGACACTGAAGCTTTCTTT.

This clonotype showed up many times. The CDR3 loop reads CSVASGGATDTQYF. In nucleotides, the CDR3 is TGCAGCGTGGCTAGCGGGGGGGCGACAGATACGCAGTATTTT. The rearrangement uses TRBV29-1 and TRBJ2-3; TRBD2 agrees at 12 bases. Looked up from germline, CDR1 is SQVTM and CDR2 is ANQGSEA. The CDR3 loop spans 14 amino acids. Trimming cost V 6 bases and J 3 bases; bases outside gene matches: 4.

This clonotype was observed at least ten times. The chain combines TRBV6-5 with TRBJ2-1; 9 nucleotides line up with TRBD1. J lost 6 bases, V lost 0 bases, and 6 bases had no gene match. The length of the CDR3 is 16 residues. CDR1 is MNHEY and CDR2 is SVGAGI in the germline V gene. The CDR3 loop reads CASSYSGTGMINEQFF. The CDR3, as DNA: TGTGCCAGCAGTTACTCCGGGACAGGGATGATCAATGAGCAGTTCTTC.

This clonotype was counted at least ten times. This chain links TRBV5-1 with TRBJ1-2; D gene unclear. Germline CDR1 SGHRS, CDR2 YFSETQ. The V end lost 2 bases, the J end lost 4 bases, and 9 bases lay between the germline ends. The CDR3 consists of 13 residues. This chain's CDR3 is CASSLTSGYGYTF. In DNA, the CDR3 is TGCGCCAGCAGCTTAACCAGTGGCTATGGCTACACCTTC.

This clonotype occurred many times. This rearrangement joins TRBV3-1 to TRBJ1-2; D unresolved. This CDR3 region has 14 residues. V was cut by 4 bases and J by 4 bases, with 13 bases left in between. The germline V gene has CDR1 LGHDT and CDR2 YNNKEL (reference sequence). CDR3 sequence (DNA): TGTGCCAGCAGCCCCGGTTCTTTGGGCTATGGCTACACCTTC. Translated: CASSPGSLGYGYTF.

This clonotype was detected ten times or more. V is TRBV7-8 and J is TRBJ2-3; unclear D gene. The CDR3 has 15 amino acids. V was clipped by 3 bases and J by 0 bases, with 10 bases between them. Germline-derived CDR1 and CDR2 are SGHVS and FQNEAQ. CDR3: CASSFRQSSTDTQYF. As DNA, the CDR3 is TGTGCCAGCAGCTTTAGGCAGTCTAGCACAGATACGCAGTATTTT.

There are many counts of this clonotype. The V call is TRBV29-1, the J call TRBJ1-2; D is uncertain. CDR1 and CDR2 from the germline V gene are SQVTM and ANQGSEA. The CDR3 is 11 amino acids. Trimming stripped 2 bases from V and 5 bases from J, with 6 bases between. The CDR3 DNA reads TGCAGCGTTGAATTGGGTTATGGCTACACCTTC. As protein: CSVELGYGYTF.

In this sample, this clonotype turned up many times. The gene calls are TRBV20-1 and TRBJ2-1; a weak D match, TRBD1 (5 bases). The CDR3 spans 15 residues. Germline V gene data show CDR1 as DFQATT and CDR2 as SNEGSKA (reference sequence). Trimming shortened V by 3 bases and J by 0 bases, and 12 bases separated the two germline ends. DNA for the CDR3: TGCAGTGCTAGGACAGCCTTAAGCTCCTACAATGAGCAGTTCTTC. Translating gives CSARTALSSYNEQFF.

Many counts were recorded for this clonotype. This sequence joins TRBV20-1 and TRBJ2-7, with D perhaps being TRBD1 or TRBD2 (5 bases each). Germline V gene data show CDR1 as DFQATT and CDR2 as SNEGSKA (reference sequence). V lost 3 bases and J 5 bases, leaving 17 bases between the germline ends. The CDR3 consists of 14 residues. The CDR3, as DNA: TGCAGTGCTAGCCGGGACGAGAGGCGCCACGAGCAGTACTTC. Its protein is CSASRDERRHEQYF.

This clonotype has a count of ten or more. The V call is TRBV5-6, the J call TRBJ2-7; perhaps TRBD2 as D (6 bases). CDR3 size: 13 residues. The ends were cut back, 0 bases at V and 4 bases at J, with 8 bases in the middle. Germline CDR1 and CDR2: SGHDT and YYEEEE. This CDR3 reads CASSLVGRYEQYF. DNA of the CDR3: TGTGCCAGCAGCTTGGTAGGGAGGTACGAGCAGTACTTC. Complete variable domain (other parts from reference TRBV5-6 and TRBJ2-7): DAGVTQSPTHLIKTRGQQVTLRCSPKSGHDTVSWYQQALGQGPQFIFQYYEEEERQRGNFPDRFSGHQFPNYSSELNVNALLLGDSALYLCASSLVGRYEQYFGPGTRLTVT.

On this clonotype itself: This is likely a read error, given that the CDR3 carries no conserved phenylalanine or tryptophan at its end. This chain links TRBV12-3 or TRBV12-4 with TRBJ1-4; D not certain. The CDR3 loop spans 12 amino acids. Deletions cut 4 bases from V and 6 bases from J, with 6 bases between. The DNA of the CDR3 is TGTGCCAGCAGTTACCCTTATGAAAAACTGTTTAAT. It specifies CASSYPYEKLFN.